In this sample, the clone carrying this T cell receptor beta chain turned up many times. The antigen is not known. The length of the CDR3 is 16 residues. V lost 5 bases to trimming and J lost 1 base; unmatched junction nucleotides: 9. Germline V gene data show CDR1 as SGHTA and CDR2 as FQGNSA. These data are taken from a study of CD8 T cells in ankylosing spondylitis. MiXCR, run by TCRdb on the 5' RACE reads, gives a single entry per CDR3 protein. The data contain hundreds of thousands of distinct CDR3 sequences, roughly a quarter of them singletons. General study findings and limits: Peripheral blood held disease-linked clones only at relatively low frequency, and these were CD8+. Fewer than ten highly homologous variants made up a TCR beta motif, and this motif appeared characteristic of ankylosing spondylitis blood.

The source of this sequence is a male donor with ankylosing spondylitis. The V and J genes are TRBV7-2 and TRBJ2-5; 8 positions agree with TRBD1. The sequenced material came from blood, either unsorted or a sorted T cell fraction (not recorded which). CDR3 nucleotides: TGTGCCAGCAGCCCTCAGACAGGGGAATTCCAAGAGACCCAGTACTTC. Amino acid sequence: CASSPQTGEFQETQYF. The variable domain in full, completed from reference TRBV7-2 and TRBJ2-5, reads GAGVSQSPSNKVTEKGKDVELRCDPISGHTALYWYRQSLGQGLEFLIYFQGNSAPDKSGLPSDRFSAERTGGSVSTLTIQRTQQEDSAVYLCASSPQTGEFQETQYFGPGTRLLVL.